This T cell receptor (beta chain) was observed in a study of shared clonotypes between healthy human individuals. At the level of the study: There were three CD4 naive, three CD4 memory, two CD8 naive and one CD8 memory plates per donor.

The germline V gene has CDR1 GTSNPN and CDR2 SVGIG (reference sequence). The germline V and J ends were trimmed by 3 bases and 8 bases, with 16 bases remaining between them. The CDR3 length is 13 residues. Across several immunoSEQ plates, the genomic DNA of each subset was split evenly. Sequenced by immunoSEQ multiplex PCR; TCRdb stores in-frame clones only, minus some. The table records roughly 400,000 clones, roughly 96% of them present only once. Study-wide results and limits: When naive CD4 clonotypes were compared across a handful of donors, 4% to 6.5% were shared. Large sequencing depth failed to make sorted-subset sequencing complete, rarefaction showed.

Details on this clone: No antigen is known for it.

This clonotype was obtained from a man aged 25-45 years in good health. Specimen: memory CD8+ T cells sorted from blood. Subset given: CD45RO+ cells pooled with CCR7-negative TemRA cells. V is TRBV30 and J is TRBJ1-2; D is uncertain. The chain's CDR3 is CAWSRRAGLGYTF. The CDR3 nucleotides are TGTGCCTGGAGCCGTAGGGCCGGGTTGGGCTACACCTTC.